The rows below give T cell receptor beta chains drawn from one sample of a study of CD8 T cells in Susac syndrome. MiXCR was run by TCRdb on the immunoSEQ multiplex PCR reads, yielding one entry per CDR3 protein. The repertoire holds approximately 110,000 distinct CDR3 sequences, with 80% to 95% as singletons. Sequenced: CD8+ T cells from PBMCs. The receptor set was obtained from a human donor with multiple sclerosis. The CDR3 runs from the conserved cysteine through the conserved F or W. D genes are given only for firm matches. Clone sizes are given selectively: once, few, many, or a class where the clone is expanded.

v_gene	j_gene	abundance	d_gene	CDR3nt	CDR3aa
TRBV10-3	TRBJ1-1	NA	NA	TGTGCCATCAGTGACGGGGAGAACACTGAAGCTTTCTTT	CAISDGENTEAFF
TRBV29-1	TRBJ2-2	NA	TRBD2	TGCAGCGTTGAGTCTCGGGATAGCGGGACGACCGGGGAGCTGTTTTTT	CSVESRDSGTTGELFF
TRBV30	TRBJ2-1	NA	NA	TGTGCCTGGAGCCCCGGGAAGGGGCAGTTCTTC	CAWSPGKGQFF
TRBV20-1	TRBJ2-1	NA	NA	TGCAGTGCTAGAGACGCCGTTATGGCATCGGGCAATGAGCAGTTCTTC	CSARDAVMASGNEQFF
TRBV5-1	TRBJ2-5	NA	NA	TGCGCCAGCAGCTTAGGGACGAGCAGACAAGAGACCCAGTACTTC	CASSLGTSRQETQYF
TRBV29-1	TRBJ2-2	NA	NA	TGCAGCGTTGAAGGACGATACACCGGGGAGCTGTTTTTT	CSVEGRYTGELFF
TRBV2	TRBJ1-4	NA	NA	TGTGCCAGCAGTGAACACAGGAGGCTCCAAAAACTGTTTTTT	CASSEHRRLQKLFF
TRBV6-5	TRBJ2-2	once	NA	TGTGCCAGCAGTTACTCAGAGGCAGGAGCCGGGGAGCTGTTTTTT	CASSYSEAGAGELFF
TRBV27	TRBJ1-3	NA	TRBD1	TGTGCCAGCAGCAAGACAGGGGGTGTTGGAAACACCATATATTTT	CASSKTGGVGNTIYF
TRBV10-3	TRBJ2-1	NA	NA	TGTGCCATCAGTGCCCCCGAGTCCTACAATGAGCAGTTCTTC	CAISAPESYNEQFF
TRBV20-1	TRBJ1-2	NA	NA	TGCAGTGCTAGAGGTGCTCCTAAGGATGGCTACACCTTC	CSARGAPKDGYTF
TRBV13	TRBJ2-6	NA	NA	TGTGCCAGCAGCTTAGGGTGGGACCCACTCTCTGGGGCCAACGTCCTGACTTTC	CASSLGWDPLSGANVLTF
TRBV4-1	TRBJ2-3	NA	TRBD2	TGCGCCAGCAGCCAACGGGGGGTTAGCACAGATACGCAGTATTTT	CASSQRGVSTDTQYF
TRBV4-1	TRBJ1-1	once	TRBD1	TGCGCCAGCAGCCAAGATTACAGGGGGGTCACTGAAGCTTTCTTT	CASSQDYRGVTEAFF
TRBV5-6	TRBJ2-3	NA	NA	TGTGCCAGCAGCTTGTTCATTCGCACAGATACGCAGTATTTT	CASSLFIRTDTQYF
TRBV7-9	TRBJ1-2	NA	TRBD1	TGTGCCAGCAGCTTAGTGGGGACAGAGACAAACTATGGCTACACCTTC	CASSLVGTETNYGYTF
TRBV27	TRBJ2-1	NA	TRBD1	TGTGCCAGCAGTTTATCCAGGACAGGGGGGCACAATGAGCAGTTCTTC	CASSLSRTGGHNEQFF
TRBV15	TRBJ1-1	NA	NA	TGTGCCACCAGCAGAGAGTGGCAGGGGAACACTGAAGCTTTCTTT	CATSREWQGNTEAFF
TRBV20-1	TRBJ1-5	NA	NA	TGCAGTGCTCTATCCCCAGGACAAGATTGGGGTCAGCCCCAGCATTTT	CSALSPGQDWGQPQHF
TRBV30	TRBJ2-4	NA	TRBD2	TGTGCCTGGAGTGCACTAGCGGGGAGGGACATTCAGTACTTC	CAWSALAGRDIQYF
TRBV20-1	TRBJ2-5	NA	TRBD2	TGCAGTGCTACCCCGGGACTAGCGGGATTCTTGGCAAGAGAGACCCAGTACTTC	CSATPGLAGFLARETQYF
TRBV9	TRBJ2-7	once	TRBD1	TGTGCCAGCAGCCGACAGGGGGCCCACGAGCAGTACTTC	CASSRQGAHEQYF
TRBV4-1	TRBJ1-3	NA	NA	TGCGCCAGCAGCCAAGGGAACACCATATATTTT	CASSQGNTIYF
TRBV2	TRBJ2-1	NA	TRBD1	TGTGCCAGCAGTGATGACAGGGAAGTTAACAATGAGCAGTTCTTC	CASSDDREVNNEQFF
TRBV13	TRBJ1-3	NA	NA	TGTGCCAGCAGCTTCACGGGCTCTGGAAACACCATATATTTT	CASSFTGSGNTIYF
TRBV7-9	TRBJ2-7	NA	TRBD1	TGTGCCAGCAGCCCCTCTCGGGACAGGGCCTCCTACGAGCAGTACTTC	CASSPSRDRASYEQYF
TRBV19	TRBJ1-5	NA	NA	TGTGCCAGTAGTTTTACAGTCGGTCAGCCCCAGCATTTT	CASSFTVGQPQHF
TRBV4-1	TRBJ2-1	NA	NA	TGCGCCAGCAGTCGGGACATCAGCTCCTACAATGAGCAGTTCTTC	CASSRDISSYNEQFF
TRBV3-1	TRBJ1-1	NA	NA	TGTGCCAGCAGCCAAGAAGCCTGGGCCGGACAAGCCGAAGCTTTCTTT	CASSQEAWAGQAEAFF
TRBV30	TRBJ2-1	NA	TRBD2	TGTGCCTGGGCCCCTCGGGGTAGCGGGCCTACCTACAATGAGCAGTTCTTC	CAWAPRGSGPTYNEQFF
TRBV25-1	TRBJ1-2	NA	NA	TGTGCCAGCAGTGAATCAGGGGCCTATGGCTACACCTTC	CASSESGAYGYTF
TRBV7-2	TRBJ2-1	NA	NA	TGTGCCAGCAGCTACCGTTTTTCGCGCTGGATCTCCTACAATGAGCAGTTCTTC	CASSYRFSRWISYNEQFF
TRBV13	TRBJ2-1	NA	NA	TGTGCCAGCAGCGGCGGGCGGGCCTCCTCTGAAAGGGGCTACAATGAGCAGTTCTTC	CASSGGRASSERGYNEQFF
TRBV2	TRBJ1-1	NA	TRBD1	TGTGCCAGCAGCCCAGGACAGGGTTCGAACACTGAAGCTTTCTTT	CASSPGQGSNTEAFF
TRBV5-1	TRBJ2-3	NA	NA	TGCGCCAGCAGCGGGGGTCGGGGATCCGGCACAGATACGCAGTATTTT	CASSGGRGSGTDTQYF
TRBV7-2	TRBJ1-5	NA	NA	TGTGCCAGCAGCTCATCAGGAGGGGGTCAGCCCCAGCATTTT	CASSSSGGGQPQHF
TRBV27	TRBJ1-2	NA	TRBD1	TGTGCCAGCAGTTTATCGGGACAGGGTACCGGCTACACCTTC	CASSLSGQGTGYTF
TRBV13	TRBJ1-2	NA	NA	TGTGCCAGCAGCCCTGAGCGAGGGAACTATGGCTACACCTTC	CASSPERGNYGYTF
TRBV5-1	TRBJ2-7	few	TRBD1	TGCGCCAGCAGCTTGGCAGGACAGGGTAACGAGCAGTACTTC	CASSLAGQGNEQYF
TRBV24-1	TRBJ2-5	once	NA	TGTGCCACCAGTGATCAGATAGGGAAAGAGACCCAGTACTTC	CATSDQIGKETQYF
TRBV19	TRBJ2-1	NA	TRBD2	TGTGCCAGTAGTATAGGGGCGGGAGGGCCTTTTGGTGAGCAGTTCTTC	CASSIGAGGPFGEQFF
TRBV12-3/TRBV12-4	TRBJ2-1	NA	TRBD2	TGTGCCAGCAGGCCGACTAGCGGGAATGAGCAGTTCTTC	CASRPTSGNEQFF
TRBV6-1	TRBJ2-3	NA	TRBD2	TGTGCCAGCAGGGAAGAGCGGGGAAGCACAGATACGCAGTATTTT	CASREERGSTDTQYF
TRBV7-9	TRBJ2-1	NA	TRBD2	TGTGCCAGCAGCTCCTCTCCTAGCGGGAGCTACAATGAGCAGTTCTTC	CASSSSPSGSYNEQFF
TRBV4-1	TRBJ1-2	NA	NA	TGCGCCAGCAGCCTTTCACCCCAGGTGGAGTCTCGGGGCTACACCTTC	CASSLSPQVESRGYTF
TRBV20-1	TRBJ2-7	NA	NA	TGCAGTGCTAGCGTCGGTGGGTACGAGCAGTACTTC	CSASVGGYEQYF
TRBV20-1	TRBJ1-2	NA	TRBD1	TGCAGCGACAGGGGCTTTTATGGCTACACCTTC	CSDRGFYGYTF
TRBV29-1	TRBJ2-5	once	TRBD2	TGCAGCGACCATAGCGGGGGAGAAGAGACCCAGTACTTC	CSDHSGGEETQYF
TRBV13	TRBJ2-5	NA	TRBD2	TGTGCCAGCAGCCGTTTGGGTAGCGGGAGGGCCAGGGAGACCCAGTACTTC	CASSRLGSGRARETQYF
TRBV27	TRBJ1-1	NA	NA	TGTGCCAGCAGTTTATCTAAAAGGGGAAACACTGAAGCTTTCTTT	CASSLSKRGNTEAFF